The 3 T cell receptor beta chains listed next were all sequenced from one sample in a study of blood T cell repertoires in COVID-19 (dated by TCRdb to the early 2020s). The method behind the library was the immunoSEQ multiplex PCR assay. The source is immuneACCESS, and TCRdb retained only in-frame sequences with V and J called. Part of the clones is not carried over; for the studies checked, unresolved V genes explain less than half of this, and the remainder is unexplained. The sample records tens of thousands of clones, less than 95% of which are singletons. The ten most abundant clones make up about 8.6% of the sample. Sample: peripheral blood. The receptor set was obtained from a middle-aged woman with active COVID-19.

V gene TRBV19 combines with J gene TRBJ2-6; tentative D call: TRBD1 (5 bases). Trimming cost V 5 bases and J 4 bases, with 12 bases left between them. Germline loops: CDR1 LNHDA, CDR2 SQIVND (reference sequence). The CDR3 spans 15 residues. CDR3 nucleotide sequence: TGTGCCAGTAGTGGGTCAGGGTACGGGGCCAACGTCCTGACTTTC. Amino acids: CASSGSGYGANVLTF.

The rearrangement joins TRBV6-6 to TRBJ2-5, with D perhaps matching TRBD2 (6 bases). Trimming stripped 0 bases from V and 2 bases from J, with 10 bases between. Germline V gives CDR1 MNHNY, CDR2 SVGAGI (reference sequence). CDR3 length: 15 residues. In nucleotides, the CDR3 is TGTGCCAGCAGTTACTCGAGGGCGGGACAAGAGACCCAGTACTTC. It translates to CASSYSRAGQETQYF.

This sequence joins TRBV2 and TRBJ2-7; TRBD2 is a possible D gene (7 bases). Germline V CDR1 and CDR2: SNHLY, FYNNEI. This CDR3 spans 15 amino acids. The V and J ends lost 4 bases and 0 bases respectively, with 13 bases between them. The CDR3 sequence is CASSATGRGSYEQYF. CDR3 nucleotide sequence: TGTGCCAGCAGTGCTACAGGGAGGGGCTCCTACGAGCAGTACTTC.